Each of the 13 T cell receptor beta chains below was sequenced from the same sample in a study of blood T cells in healthy people across ages. PCR was performed a second time for roughly 7 to 11 cycles using a sample-barcoded 5' primer and a J-beta primer mix. One entry per CDR3 protein, called by TCRdb with MiXCR from the 5' RACE reads. The sample has about a million distinct CDR3 sequences; around 48% are singletons. Sequencing was performed on blood. These receptors came from a man aged 30 to 45 in good health.

The CDR3, as DNA: TGTGCCAGCAGTTACCAAACTAGCAAAACCTACGAGCAGTACTTC. Protein product: CASSYQTSKTYEQYF. The chain is built from TRBV6-2 or TRBV6-3 and TRBJ2-7; maybe TRBD2 (6 bases). This CDR3 has 15 residues. V gave up 2 bases and J gave up 2 bases, with 13 bases separating them. Per the germline V gene, CDR1 is MNHEY and CDR2 is SVGEGT.

The gene calls are TRBV7-2 and TRBJ1-4, with D unclear. The CDR3 extends over 15 amino acids. V gave up 0 bases and J gave up 4 bases, with 9 bases separating them. Germline-derived CDR1 and CDR2 are SGHTA and FQGNSA. CDR3 sequence (DNA): TGTGCCAGCAGCTTAGCAGTACAGATTAATGAAAAACTGTTTTTT. Protein product: CASSLAVQINEKLFF.

This chain connects TRBV2 to TRBJ2-5; 7 bases are shared with TRBD1. This CDR3 has 16 residues. CDR1 SNHLY and CDR2 FYNNEI come from the germline V gene. After removal of 6 bases from V and 2 bases from J, the junction contained 12 bases not matched to a gene. This CDR3 is CASRHPGTEQQETQYF. CDR3 nucleotide sequence: TGTGCCAGCAGACACCCCGGGACAGAGCAACAAGAGACCCAGTACTTC.

This chain joins TRBV4-1 and TRBJ1-1; a possible D gene is TRBD1 (5 bases). Trimming shortened V by 5 bases and J by 11 bases, and 24 bases separated the two germline ends. Germline values: CDR1 MGHRA, CDR2 YSYEKL. This CDR3 has 15 amino acids. CDR3 DNA: TGCGCCAGCAGCTCCTCAGGTGGGGGGGATGGGTTGGCTTTCTTT. As protein: CASSSSGGGDGLAFF.

In DNA, the CDR3 is TGCGCCAGCAGTTCGACACCTAATTCACCCCTCCACTTT. Its protein product is CASSSTPNSPLHF. The chain carries TRBV10-2 and TRBJ1-6; D remains unclear. Trimming removed 5 bases at V and 6 bases at J, with 8 bases between. CDR1 and CDR2 from the germline V gene are WSHSY and SAAADI. There are 13 residues in the CDR3.

The rearrangement uses TRBV4-1 and TRBJ2-3; 10 bases align to TRBD2. CDR1 MGHRA and CDR2 YSYEKL come from the germline V gene. This CDR3 is built from 18 residues. V dropped 0 bases and J dropped 6; count of bases not matched to a gene: 12. The CDR3 sequence is CASSQEVVVASGGDTQYF. DNA for the CDR3: TGCGCCAGCAGCCAAGAGGTGGTGGTGGCTAGCGGGGGTGATACGCAGTATTTT.

V and J are TRBV28 and TRBJ1-3; weak D call: TRBD1 (5 bases). The germline CDR1 and CDR2 sequences are MDHEN and SYDVKM. Trimming shortened V by 4 bases and J by 4 bases, and 11 bases separated the two germline ends. CDR3 length: 14 residues. Written as DNA, the CDR3 is TGTGCCAGCAGTTCGTCGACAGTGGGAAACACCATATATTTT. It specifies CASSSSTVGNTIYF.

Ten or more counts support this clonotype. The chain links TRBV24-1 to TRBJ2-5; either TRBD1 or TRBD2 may supply D (6 bases each). Trimming left V 5 bases short and J 2 bases short, with 14 bases between. This CDR3 spans 15 amino acids. The germline gives CDR1 KGHDR, CDR2 SFDVKD. The CDR3: CATSATGAAQETQYF. Written as DNA, the CDR3 is TGTGCCACCAGTGCGACGGGGGCCGCACAAGAGACCCAGTACTTC.

This clonotype was detected only a few times. A far more abundant clone sits one base away, making this likely a read error. The V gene is TRBV3-1, the J gene TRBJ2-3; the D is unclear. Germline V gene sequence: CDR1 LGHDT, CDR2 YNNKEL (reference sequence). The V end lost 4 bases, the J end lost 1 base, and 6 bases lay between the germline ends. CDR3 size: 13 residues. DNA of the CDR3: TGTGCCAGCAGCCCCTGGGGCACAGATACGCAGTATTTT. Protein sequence: CASSPWGTDTQYF.

The chain recombines TRBV24-1 with TRBJ2-3; D uncertain. Germline V lookup: CDR1 KGHDR, CDR2 SFDVKD. V lost 5 bases and J lost 5, with 10 bases in between. CDR3 size: 13 residues. CDR3 protein: CATSGVGLDTQYF. The DNA of the CDR3 is TGTGCCACCAGTGGGGTCGGATTAGATACGCAGTATTTT.

Note on this clonotype: A much larger clone lies one base from this, so it may be a read error. The gene calls are TRBV29-1 and TRBJ2-3; 7 bases agree with TRBD2. Germline CDR1 reads SQVTM; CDR2 reads ANQGSEA. CDR3 size: 13 residues. CDR3 coding DNA: TGCAGCGTTGAGGGGACTAACACAGATGCGCAGTATTTT. Amino acid sequence: CSVEGTNTDAQYF.

The genes are TRBV10-3 and TRBJ1-5; no clear D. CDR1 and CDR2 (germline): ENHRY, SYGVKD. The CDR3 covers 13 residues. Trimming removed 2 bases from V and 0 bases from J, with 2 bases in between. The CDR3 spells CAISEGSNQPQHF. For the CDR3, the DNA is TGTGCCATCAGTGAGGGTAGCAATCAGCCCCAGCATTTT.

As regards this clonotype: This sequence may be a read error, since a much larger clone differs from it by one base. This chain uses TRBV5-1 with TRBJ2-1; 7 nucleotides match TRBD1. The CDR3 spans 14 residues. Germline loops: CDR1 SGHRS, CDR2 YFSETQ. The CDR3 DNA reads TGCGCCAGCGAGGTGACAGGGCTTAACAATGGGCAGTTCTTC. Its translation is CASEVTGLNNGQFF.